One and the same sample provided the 26 T cell receptor beta chains below, sequenced in a study of blood T cells in healthy people across ages. Through a sample-barcoded 5' primer and a J-beta primer mix, a second PCR was run for roughly 7 to 12 cycles. One entry per CDR3 protein, called by TCRdb with MiXCR from the 5' RACE reads. The sample lists about 940,000 distinct CDR3 sequences, around 46% occurring once. The sequenced sample was blood. These receptor sequences come from a young man in good health.

The chain links TRBV18 to TRBJ1-2; a weak D match, TRBD1 (5 bases). This CDR3 region has 14 residues. Germline CDR1 KGHSH, CDR2 LQKENI. The germline V and J ends were trimmed by 2 bases and 4 bases, with 11 bases remaining between them. CDR3 coding DNA: TGTGCCAGCTCACCAGGGGACGGACTCTATGGCTACACCTTC. Its protein product is CASSPGDGLYGYTF.

The genes are TRBV20-1 and TRBJ1-5; the D is unclear. The ends were cut back, 0 bases at V and 0 bases at J, with 9 bases in the middle. The CDR3 is made up of 15 amino acids. Per the germline V gene, CDR1 is DFQATT and CDR2 is SNEGSKA (reference sequence). For the CDR3, the DNA is TGCAGTGCTAGAGAGATGGTACGTAGCAATCAGCCCCAGCATTTT. Amino acids: CSAREMVRSNQPQHF.

The chain combines TRBV7-9 with TRBJ2-7; 8 bases match TRBD1. CDR1 and CDR2 (germline): SEHNR, FQNEAQ (reference sequence). V dropped 5 bases and J dropped 0; count of bases not matched to a gene: 6. There are 15 residues in the CDR3. In nucleotides, the CDR3 is TGTGCCAGCAGCCGCGGGGACAGGAGCTCCTACGAGCAGTACTTC. Translation gives CASSRGDRSSYEQYF.

This clonotype was detected only a few times. The chain combines TRBV28 with TRBJ1-1; the D is unclear. V was clipped by 3 bases and J by 8 bases, with 7 bases between them. Germline V CDR1 and CDR2: MDHEN, SYDVKM. This CDR3 is 11 amino acids long. CDR3 coding DNA: TGTGCCAGCAGTTTTAAAAGGGAAGCTTTCTTT. Translation gives CASSFKREAFF.

The chain joins TRBV7-2 to TRBJ2-7, with 8 bases fitting TRBD2. The CDR3 loop spans 15 amino acids. The V segment lost 2 bases and the J segment 2 bases; nucleotides outside the gene matches: 5. Looked up from germline, CDR1 is SGHTA and CDR2 is FQGNSA. The CDR3 DNA is TGTGCCAGCAGCTTAATAACTAGCGGAACCTACGAGCAGTACTTC. Protein sequence: CASSLITSGTYEQYF.

The chain joins TRBV5-1 to TRBJ2-4; 8 bases fit TRBD1. The J call may be in error: the DNA end matches TRBJ2-7 better. This CDR3 region has 15 residues. Germline loops: CDR1 SGHRS, CDR2 YFSETQ. For the CDR3, the DNA is TGCGCCAGTAGAAGATTAGGACAGGGAATTGGCGAGCAGTACTTC. This sequence encodes CASRRLGQGIGEQYF.

V gene TRBV15 combines with J gene TRBJ2-3, with D hard to call. Trimming removed 5 bases from V and 6 bases from J, with 15 bases in between. The CDR3 sequence is 14 residues long. Germline V CDR1 and CDR2: LNHNV, YYDKDF (reference sequence). Here the CDR3 DNA reads TGTGCCACCAGCTTCCCCCGGTGGCATGATACGCAGTATTTT. Translated: CATSFPRWHDTQYF.

The chain uses TRBV5-1 and TRBJ1-6; maybe TRBD1 (5 bases). Per the germline V gene, CDR1 is SGHRS and CDR2 is YFSETQ. This CDR3 is built from 16 residues. V was cut by 3 bases and J by 0 bases, with 10 bases left in between. Here the CDR3 reads CASSWDGSSYNSPLHF. CDR3 DNA: TGCGCCAGCAGCTGGGACGGGAGCTCCTATAATTCACCCCTCCACTTT.

The chain joins TRBV11-2 to TRBJ2-2, with 7 bases that match TRBD2. The germline CDR1 and CDR2 sequences are SGHAT and FQNNGV. With V trimmed by 2 bases and J by 6 bases, 6 bases remained unmatched. The CDR3 extends over 15 amino acids. The CDR3 DNA follows: TGTGCCAGCAGCTTAATTGGTGCGGGGGCCGGGGAGCTGTTTTTT. This encodes CASSLIGAGAGELFF.

The J gene is TRBJ1-1, the V gene TRBV11-2; perhaps TRBD1 as D (5 bases). The V end was cut by 1 base, the J end by 1 base, with 16 bases between. The germline gives CDR1 SGHAT, CDR2 FQNNGV. CDR3 length: 17 residues. The CDR3 DNA is TGTGCCAGCAGCTTAGTTAGGGGCGGGGTTGGGAACACTGAAGCTTTCTTT. Protein: CASSLVRGGVGNTEAFF.

The V call is TRBV3-1, the J call TRBJ1-4; a weak D match, TRBD1 (5 bases). This CDR3 spans 14 amino acids. The germline CDR1 and CDR2 sequences are LGHDT and YNNKEL (reference sequence). V dropped 2 bases and J dropped 5 bases, with 9 bases sitting between them. The CDR3 here is CASSQTTVNEKLFF. The CDR3 nucleotides read TGTGCCAGCAGCCAAACGACAGTAAATGAAAAACTGTTTTTT.

The V call is TRBV6-5, the J call TRBJ2-7, with TRBD1 identical over 9 bases. The J call may not be correct, given that the DNA end is closer to TRBJ2-5. The CDR3 is 18 amino acids. The germline gives CDR1 MNHEY, CDR2 SVGAGI. The CDR3 coding sequence is TGTGCCAGCAGTTACTATTCGGACAGGGGAGTTGGGGGGGAGACCCAGTACTTC. As protein: CASSYYSDRGVGGETQYF.

The rearrangement uses TRBV27 and TRBJ2-5; no clear D. Germline V gene sequence: CDR1 MNHEY, CDR2 SMNVEV (reference sequence). V was trimmed by 0 bases and J by 1 base, leaving 15 bases between them. The CDR3 loop spans 17 amino acids. The CDR3, as DNA: TGTGCCAGCAGTTTATCAAGGGAAGGGCTGGCCCAAGAGACCCAGTACTTC. This gives the protein CASSLSREGLAQETQYF.

There are a few counts of this clonotype. The rearrangement uses TRBV28 and TRBJ1-6, with D possibly being TRBD1 (6 bases). This CDR3 has 16 amino acids. The germline V gene has CDR1 MDHEN and CDR2 SYDVKM. Between the trimmed V and J ends, which lost 6 bases and 2 bases, there was a span of 14 bases. The CDR3 nucleotides are TGTGCCAGCAGCCTCCAGGGGACCCCCTATAATTCACCCCTCCACTTT. It codes for CASSLQGTPYNSPLHF.

This clonotype came up a few times. The chain recombines TRBV27 with TRBJ2-3; D gene unclear. Germline values: CDR1 MNHEY, CDR2 SMNVEV (reference sequence). Between the trimmed V and J ends, which lost 5 bases and 0 bases, there was a span of 15 bases. The CDR3 contains 16 residues. CDR3 in amino acids: CASSPIGVSSTDTQYF. CDR3 in DNA: TGTGCCAGCAGTCCCATTGGTGTGTCTAGCACAGATACGCAGTATTTT.

The rearrangement joins TRBV4-1 to TRBJ1-2, with no clear D. Trimming removed 0 bases from V and 2 bases from J, with 13 bases in between. This CDR3 contains 16 residues. Germline lookup yields CDR1 MGHRA and CDR2 YSYEKL. The CDR3 DNA sequence: TGCGCCAGCAGCCAAGATCCGGGAGATGGGAACTATGGCTACACCTTC. This translates into CASSQDPGDGNYGYTF.

The sample holds a few counts of this clonotype. The J gene is TRBJ2-3, the V gene TRBV29-1; possibly TRBD1 or TRBD2 for D (6 bases each). Germline assignment: CDR1 SQVTM and CDR2 ANQGSEA. The CDR3 has 11 residues. Trimming shortened V by 2 bases and J by 9 bases, and 9 bases separated the two germline ends. This CDR3 reads CSVENGGTQYF. As DNA, the CDR3 is TGCAGCGTTGAAAACGGGGGCACGCAGTATTTT.

V usage is TRBV29-1 and J usage is TRBJ2-1; 7 positions agree with TRBD1. The CDR3 runs 14 residues. The trim removed 4 bases at V and 9 bases at J, leaving 12 bases unmatched. Germline V gene sequence: CDR1 SQVTM, CDR2 ANQGSEA. This CDR3 is CSVAEGGSRLEQFF. In DNA, the CDR3 is TGCAGCGTTGCTGAAGGGGGCTCTAGACTTGAGCAGTTCTTC.

The rearrangement uses TRBV18 and TRBJ2-7, with TRBD2 identical over 7 bases. CDR1 and CDR2 from the germline V gene are KGHSH and LQKENI. Unmatched junction bases numbered 7, after V lost 5 bases and J lost 3 bases. CDR3 length equals 14 residues. The CDR3 loop reads CASSKSGDYYEQYF. The CDR3 DNA follows: TGTGCCAGCTCAAAAAGCGGGGATTACTACGAGCAGTACTTC.

This clonotype came up many times. This CDR3 reads CASSYDVRTQYF. The DNA of the CDR3 is TGTGCCAGCAGTTACGACGTGAGGACGCAGTATTTT. The rearrangement links TRBV6-6 to TRBJ2-3, with D unclear. This CDR3 has 12 residues. V lost 2 bases to trimming and J lost 9 bases, with 9 bases between them. Per the germline V gene, CDR1 is MNHNY and CDR2 is SVGAGI (reference sequence).

Turning to this clonotype: Sequence at one end of the junction differs from germline and may be a read error. The CDR3 region is CASSLLSSYSEQFF. The CDR3 DNA reads TGTGCCAGCAGTTTACTATCCTCCTACAGTGAGCAGTTCTTC. The genes are TRBV12-3 or TRBV12-4 and TRBJ2-1; D unclear. CDR3 length: 14 residues.

In its sample, this clonotype was seen a few times. V usage is TRBV9 and J usage is TRBJ2-5; D call uncertain. The CDR3 totals 12 residues. The germline V gene has CDR1 SGDLS and CDR2 YYNGEE. Between the trimmed V and J ends, which lost 4 bases and 7 bases, there was a span of 11 bases. CDR3 residues: CASSSDTGTQYF. The CDR3 region has the DNA TGTGCCAGCAGCTCGGATACGGGGACCCAGTACTTC. The variable domain in full, with the rest retrieved from reference TRBV9 and TRBJ2-5, is DSGVTQTPKHLITATGQRVTLRCSPRSGDLSVYWYQQSLDQGLQFLIQYYNGEERAKGNILERFSAQQFPDLHSELNLSSLELGDSALYFCASSSDTGTQYFGPGTRLLVL.

This clonotype occurred once. The chain combines TRBV4-1 with TRBJ2-1; the match to TRBD2 covers 13 bases. The ends lost 4 bases at V and 9 bases at J; junction bases unmatched: 18. The CDR3 sequence is 19 residues long. Germline-derived CDR1 and CDR2 are MGHRA and YSYEKL. CDR3 sequence: CASSLAPGTSGALGGEQFF. In nucleotides, the CDR3 is TGCGCCAGCAGCCTGGCCCCCGGGACTAGCGGGGCCCTCGGGGGTGAGCAGTTCTTC.

The chain employs TRBV12-3 or TRBV12-4 and TRBJ1-2, with 10 positions matching TRBD1. The CDR3 extends over 15 amino acids. V shed 7 bases, J shed 4 bases, and the junction held 9 bases outside the gene matches. CDR3 protein: CASTWDRGRLYGYTF. CDR3 DNA: TGTGCCAGCACTTGGGACAGGGGCCGCCTCTATGGCTACACCTTC.

The chain recombines TRBV28 with TRBJ2-3; D may be TRBD1 (6 bases). CDR3 length: 16 residues. Germline CDR1 and CDR2: MDHEN and SYDVKM. Trimming left V 4 bases short and J 0 bases short, with 14 bases between. The CDR3 DNA sequence: TGTGCCAGCAGTTCCTCCCAGGGGCCTAGCACAGATACGCAGTATTTT. It encodes CASSSSQGPSTDTQYF.

V usage is TRBV9 and J usage is TRBJ1-2, with 10 positions matching TRBD1. Trimming removed 3 bases from V and 9 bases from J; junction bases left unmatched: 8. CDR1 and CDR2 from the germline V gene are SGDLS and YYNGEE. This CDR3 has 14 residues. The CDR3 DNA reads TGTGCCAGCAGCGCCGGGACAGGGGCATCCCGCTACACCTTC. It is translated as CASSAGTGASRYTF.